These 5 T cell receptor beta chains were sequenced from one sample in a study of T-cell memory formation after mild COVID-19. Using its own MiXCR run on the 5' RACE reads, TCRdb lists one record per CDR3 protein. The sample consists of around 300,000 distinct CDR3 sequences, approximately 19% of them appearing once. Sequenced: PBMCs or a T cell subset sorted from them (not recorded which). These receptors were obtained from a man between 18 and 29 years old who had mild COVID-19 (a few samples of this study predate the infection). Cell type and time point are not known.

This clonotype appeared a few times. V is TRBV4-3 and J is TRBJ2-3; the match to TRBD1 covers 11 bases. The V gene's germline CDR1 is LGHNA and CDR2 YSLEER. The junction had 6 bases not matched to a gene; V was cut back by 3 bases and J by 4 bases. The CDR3 has 16 amino acids. This CDR3 reads CASSHGTGGSPDTQYF. In DNA form, the CDR3 reads TGCGCCAGCAGCCATGGGACAGGGGGTAGCCCAGATACGCAGTATTTT.

This clonotype was picked up a small number of times. The J gene is TRBJ2-2, the V gene TRBV7-2, with a possible D match to TRBD2 (7 bases). V gave up 1 base and J gave up 6 bases, with 15 bases separating them. CDR1 and CDR2 from the germline V gene are SGHTA and FQGNSA. The CDR3 extends over 16 amino acids. Written as DNA, the CDR3 is TGTGCCAGCAGCTTAGTAGGGGGGGCCTCCTCCGGGGAGCTGTTTTTT. Its translation: CASSLVGGASSGELFF.

The chain employs TRBV10-3 and TRBJ2-5, with D possibly called TRBD1 or TRBD2 (6 bases each). This CDR3 contains 15 residues. Germline V CDR1 and CDR2: ENHRY, SYGVKD. Trimming removed 4 bases at V and 10 bases at J, with 22 bases between. The CDR3 DNA follows: TGTGCCATCAGTGGGACAGAAGAAGGGGGGAAGGACCAGTACTTC. Its protein product is CAISGTEEGGKDQYF.

This chain joins TRBV6-5 and TRBJ2-3; maybe TRBD1 (5 bases). This CDR3 is 14 amino acids long. Trimming removed 5 bases from V and 2 bases from J, with 11 bases in between. CDR1 MNHEY and CDR2 SVGAGI come from the germline V gene. The CDR3 coding sequence is TGTGCCAGCAGTCCTCGACAGTTCACAGATACGCAGTATTTT. Translation: CASSPRQFTDTQYF.

The chain couples TRBV6-5 to TRBJ1-1; perhaps TRBD1 as D (5 bases). Looked up from germline, CDR1 is MNHEY and CDR2 is SVGAGI. The germline V and J ends were trimmed by 5 bases and 2 bases, with 12 bases remaining between them. CDR3 length: 14 residues. The CDR3 DNA sequence: TGTGCCAGCAGTCGGACACAGGTAAACACTGAAGCTTTCTTT. Protein sequence: CASSRTQVNTEAFF.